The rows below give T cell receptor beta chains drawn from one sample of a study of Tregs in tolerant kidney transplant recipients. Measured with immunoSEQ multiplex PCR; TCRdb has only the in-frame clones, and not every one. The data hold tens of thousands of clones, with roughly 86% observed a single time. The specimen comprised CD4+ T cells from blood (PBMCs), sampled 6 months after the transplant. These receptors all come from a human patient who received a combined kidney and bone marrow transplant. Some T cells may originate from the graft donor. Both conserved end residues are part of each CDR3. Each record gives: J gene, V gene, CDR3 protein.

TRBJ2-7 TRBV4-2 CASSLATSGSSEQYF
TRBJ2-7 TRBV9 CASSKRASGNYEQYF
TRBJ1-1 TRBV14 CASSQRSQGEAFF
TRBJ1-6 TRBV11-2 CASSFPGESPLHF
TRBJ2-7 TRBV5-1 CASSLGTAVSSYEQYF
TRBJ2-2 TRBV19 CASSVTSGRLTGELFF
TRBJ2-7 TRBV7-2 CASSFDRAGYEQYF
TRBJ2-2 TRBV4-1 CASSRHGPNTGELFF
TRBJ2-6 TRBV7-3 CASSKHQGGSGANVLTF
TRBJ1-5 TRBV30 CAWNAGNNQPQHF
TRBJ2-5 TRBV5-1 CASSLQAGETQYF
TRBJ2-5 TRBV5-1 CASSSVQTEYQETQYF
TRBJ1-5 TRBV5-1 CASSSDPGGTQPQHF
TRBJ1-1 TRBV5-1 CASSFGTGGTEAFF
TRBJ1-5 TRBV19 CASNRARAQPQHF
TRBJ2-7 TRBV5-4 CASSLDSGGRPWYF
TRBJ2-5 TRBV7-3 CASSPGVGETQYF
TRBJ1-1 TRBV7-2 CASSSYRGAYEAFF
TRBJ2-1 TRBV30 CAWRRGLAGQNEQFF
TRBJ2-5 TRBV11-2 CASSQGTGQTQYF
TRBJ1-3 TRBV7-2 CASSFTGLAGNTIYF
TRBJ2-7 TRBV19 CASGQHIGSGQYF
TRBJ2-3 TRBV5-1 CASTAEGRGTDTQYF